This T cell receptor beta chain was recovered during a study of T cells in Graves' hyperthyroidism and ophthalmopathy. The source material, RNA transcripts, was used to amplify TCR beta CDR3 regions. HTBI primers were the set used in a first-round RT-PCR of the TCR CDR3. TCRdb itself ran the multiplex PCR reads through MiXCR, one entry per CDR3 protein. The table shows 300,000 to 450,000 distinct CDR3 sequences, with more than 13% occurring only once. Germline assignment: CDR1 SGHTA and CDR2 FQGNSA. The V and J ends lost 0 bases and 0 bases respectively, with 12 bases between them. The CDR3 loop spans 16 amino acids.

The chain recombines TRBV7-2 with TRBJ2-7, with D possibly being TRBD2 (5 bases). The sequenced material came from blood. The source of this sequence is a woman aged 25 to 45 with Graves' hyperthyroidism. The CDR3 bases are TGTGCCAGCAGCTTAGCTAGCGCGATCAACTCCTACGAGCAGTACTTC. Translated: CASSLASAINSYEQYF.